The 8 T cell receptor beta chains in this list originate from one sample, sequenced in a study of CD8+ T cells in alopecia areata. The treatment here: oral pan-JAK inhibitor, 5-10 mg twice daily. RNA was extracted and reverse transcribed into cDNA as the sequencing template. Repertoires were generated with immunoSEQ multiplex PCR, while TCRdb's copy carries only in-frame clones and drops some. The sample carries 180,000 or so clones, more than 45% recorded once. Here the sequenced sample was CD4+ T cells sorted from blood, taken at week 24, from a patient treated with tofacitinib. The source is a human donor with alopecia areata.

In its sample, this clone was seen a few times. The CDR3 reads CASSYGGGMETQYF. The CDR3 DNA sequence: TGTGCCAGCAGTTACGGCGGGGGGATGGAGACCCAGTACTTC. The chain recombines TRBV6-5 with TRBJ2-5; 8 bases fit TRBD2. V shed 2 bases and J 5 bases; nucleotides not matched to a gene: 4. The CDR3 totals 14 residues. The germline gives CDR1 MNHEY, CDR2 SVGAGI.

The V call is TRBV18, the J call TRBJ2-2; 7 positions agree with TRBD2. Germline lookup yields CDR1 KGHSH and CDR2 LQKENI. This CDR3 has 16 amino acids. Unmatched junction bases numbered 10, after V lost 1 base and J lost 8 bases. CDR3 sequence: CASSPQASGHIGELFF. The CDR3, as DNA: TGTGCCAGCTCACCACAGGCTAGCGGACACATTGGGGAGCTGTTTTTT.

The V gene is TRBV28, the J gene TRBJ1-2; 10 nucleotides match TRBD1. The V segment lost 5 bases and the J segment 8 bases; nucleotides outside the gene matches: 14. This CDR3 has 16 residues. Germline V gene lookup returns CDR1 MDHEN and CDR2 SYDVKM. CDR3 DNA: TGTGCCAGCAGTCCTCACCCGGGACAGGGGACAGGGGGCTACACCTTC. Protein product: CASSPHPGQGTGGYTF.

This clone was counted between two and nine times. The chain uses TRBV25-1 and TRBJ2-5, with unresolved D. Trimming removed 2 bases from V and 5 bases from J, with 18 bases in between. This CDR3 region has 16 residues. In germline, CDR1 is MGHDK, CDR2 SYGVNS. CDR3 in amino acids: CASSEPDTHLRETQYF. CDR3 bases: TGTGCCAGCAGTGAACCGGATACCCACCTGAGGGAGACCCAGTACTTC.

This rearrangement joins TRBV27 to TRBJ2-3, with D uncertain. V was cut by 0 bases and J by 2 bases, with 6 bases left in between. The CDR3 runs to 14 residues. Germline CDR1 MNHEY, CDR2 SMNVEV (reference sequence). CDR3 nucleotides: TGTGCCAGCAGTTTATCCGCTGCCACAGATACGCAGTATTTT. The encoded protein is CASSLSAATDTQYF.

The CDR3 nucleotides read TGTGCCAGCAGCTTCGGCCAGGGGGTCACTGAAGCTTTCTTT. This translates into CASSFGQGVTEAFF. This chain connects TRBV7-2 to TRBJ1-1; 7 bases fit TRBD1. From germline, CDR1 is SGHTA and CDR2 FQGNSA. V gave up 3 bases and J gave up 4 bases; unmatched junction bases: 5. The CDR3 is 14 residues long.

The DNA of the CDR3 is TGTGCCAGCAGCACGTCGTCGACAGGGGAGGAGACCCAGTACTTC. Amino acid sequence: CASSTSSTGEETQYF. The chain joins TRBV5-4 to TRBJ2-5; the match to TRBD1 covers 8 bases. The J segment lost 5 bases and the V segment lost 4 bases, leaving 10 bases of the junction unmatched. CDR1 is SGHNT and CDR2 is YYREEE in the germline V gene (reference sequence). CDR3 size: 15 residues.

The V gene is TRBV29-1, the J gene TRBJ1-1; no clear D gene. CDR3 length equals 14 residues. The germline V gene has CDR1 SQVTM and CDR2 ANQGSEA. V was clipped by 7 bases and J by 1 base, with 16 bases between them. CDR3 protein: CSGFGRATNTEAFF. Written as DNA, the CDR3 is TGCAGCGGATTCGGGAGGGCCACGAACACTGAAGCTTTCTTT.